The T cell receptor beta chain under discussion was sequenced for a study of PD-L1 blockade in urothelial cancer. Looking at the study overall: Prior chemotherapy regimens per patient numbered 0 to 3. Counts from blood samples showed a median of 141,255 T cells.

Produced via immunoSEQ multiplex PCR; TCRdb's table is partial and in-frame only. The sample shows about 80,000 clones, 75% to 90% of them seen only once. The CDR3 loop spans 18 amino acids. The rearrangement uses TRBV21-1 and TRBJ2-7; TRBD2 is the table's D call, not checked against the DNA. TRBV21-1 is noted as a pseudogene. The specimen comprised PBMCs, sampled around atezolizumab (anti-PD-L1) treatment. The receptor comes from a woman in her sixties or seventies with urothelial cancer. DNA of the CDR3: TGTGCCAGCAGCAAAGCCCGGGGTCCAGGCCCTCGAACCTACGAGCAGTACTTC. It yields the protein CASSKARGPGPRTYEQYF.